Described below is a single T cell receptor (beta chain) sequence and its context. The target of this receptor is not known. There are no base qualities to consult, and no much larger clone falls within one base. The same CDR3 is also encoded by other DNA sequences in this sample. The sample's time point label, decoded: cells obtained before transplantation from donor or recipient. CD3+CD4+ and CD3+CD8+ populations were FACS-sorted from unstimulated pre-transplant donor and recipient cells taken from spleen or lymph nodes. The CDR3 has 18 amino acids, counting the end cysteine and phenylalanine. This entry keeps only the CDR3 DNA: 54 bases, framed from base 1. CDR1 and CDR2 are read off the germline V gene as SGHRS and YFSETQ. The germline ends are 22 bases apart after V is trimmed by 1 base and J by 3 bases. Libraries were prepared through the immunoSEQ multiplex PCR assay. For most patients, genomic DNA was isolated with the Qiagen DNeasy Blood and Tissue Kit and sent frozen to Adaptive Biotechnologies for TCR sequencing. For most patients, high-throughput TCR-beta CDR3 sequencing of genomic DNA was performed by Adaptive Biotechnologies. The published analysis was carried out like this. TCR sequencing data for around 20 patients were retrieved from Adaptive's ImmunoSEQ software; three other patients were processed with MiXCR and VDJtools. To correct CD4 versus CD8 sorting errors, sequences present in both subsets at a frequency ratio below 5:1 were removed. CDR3 nucleotide sequences shared between donor and recipient were removed because the origin of such sequences could not be assigned. To count as alloreactive, a clone needed at least 2-fold expansion over unstimulated cells and a minimum CFSE-low frequency of 0.002% (template counts) or 0.001% (read counts). Mappable clones were those detected in sequenced pre-transplant spleen, lymph node, or MLR CFSE-low populations of the donor or recipient. Cumulative frequency of alloreactive clones was calculated as a percentage of all sequences weighted by copy number. The clones in this table, taken by TCRdb from immuneACCESS, are in-frame only. Not every clone is retained; where verified, under half of the shortfall comes from an unresolved V gene, and the cause of the rest is unknown. V, J and clone size are those of that table, while D and trimming were read from the DNA. The sample profile shows fewer than 90,000 clones; over 90% of them were found once. The ten largest clones take up over 0.15% of the sample.

This sample was taken from a study of graft-versus-host responses after intestinal transplantation (dated by TCRdb to about 2021). In terms of the full investigation: The transplants that recipients received were multivisceral, liver-intestinal, or isolated intestinal. To identify alloreactive clones, pre-transplant mixed lymphocyte reaction products were sequenced and then compared with unstimulated pre-transplant donor and recipient T cells. Samples from a few later patients were sequenced in-house on an Illumina MiSeq with MiXCR processing rather than by the commercial service. Donor T cell macrochimerism was defined as a peak of at least 4% donor T cells among recipient peripheral blood mononuclear cells. The cohort enrolled some 23 intestinal transplant recipients including one retransplant, and a few patients lacking pretransplant specimens were excluded. After intestinal transplantation, graft-versus-host and host-versus-graft alloreactive T cell clones in the graft, circulation and bone marrow were tracked using bulk TCR-beta CDR3 sequencing. Every recipient was given anti-thymocyte globulin induction, followed by around three years of maintenance tacrolimus and steroids.

The paper's findings and limits, for the study overall: The conclusions were limited by the relatively low number and heterogeneity of the intestinal transplant patients. Peak levels of circulating GvH clones were associated with declines in HvG clones early after transplant. GvH clones turned up in recipient bone marrow, with some appearing earlier in ileal mucosa or blood, a pattern consistent with an intestinal mucosal origin. Patients with donor T cell macrochimerism had high GvH to HvG T cell clonal ratios in their allografts.

The sequencing here drew on unstimulated CD4+ T cells sorted from spleen or lymph node cells, taken before transplant. This clonotype was obtained from a human donor who was the organ donor for an intestinal transplant. The sequence joins TRBV5-1 to TRBJ1-1, with the D gene not clear enough to name. The sequenced DNA: TGCGCCAGCAGCTTGCTGACCACGGGTTGGGGTTCGTACACTGAAGCTTTCTTT. It specifies CASSLLTTGWGSYTEAFF.